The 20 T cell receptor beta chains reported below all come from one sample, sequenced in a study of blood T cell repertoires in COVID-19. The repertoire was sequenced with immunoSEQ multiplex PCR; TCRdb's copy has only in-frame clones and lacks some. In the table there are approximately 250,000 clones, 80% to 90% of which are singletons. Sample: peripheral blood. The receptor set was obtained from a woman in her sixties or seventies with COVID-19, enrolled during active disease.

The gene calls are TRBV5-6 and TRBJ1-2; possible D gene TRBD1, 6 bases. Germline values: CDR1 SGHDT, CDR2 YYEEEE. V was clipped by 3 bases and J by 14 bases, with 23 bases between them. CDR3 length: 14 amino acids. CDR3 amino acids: CASSSSDRSSSGTF. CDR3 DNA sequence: TGTGCCAGCAGCTCATCGGACAGATCTTCTTCGGGGACCTTC.

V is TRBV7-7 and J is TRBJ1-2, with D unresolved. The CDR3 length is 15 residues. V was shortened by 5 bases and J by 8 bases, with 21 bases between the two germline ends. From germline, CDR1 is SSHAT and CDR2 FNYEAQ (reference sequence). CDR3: CASSPLEGESWGYTF. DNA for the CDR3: TGTGCCAGCAGCCCCTTAGAGGGAGAATCCTGGGGCTACACCTTC.

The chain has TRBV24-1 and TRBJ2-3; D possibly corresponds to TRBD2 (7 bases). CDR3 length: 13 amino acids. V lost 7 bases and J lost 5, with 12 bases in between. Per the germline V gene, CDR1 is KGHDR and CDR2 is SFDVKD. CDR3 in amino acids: CATRGGAEDTQYF. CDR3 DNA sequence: TGTGCCACCAGAGGGGGGGCCGAAGATACGCAGTATTTT.

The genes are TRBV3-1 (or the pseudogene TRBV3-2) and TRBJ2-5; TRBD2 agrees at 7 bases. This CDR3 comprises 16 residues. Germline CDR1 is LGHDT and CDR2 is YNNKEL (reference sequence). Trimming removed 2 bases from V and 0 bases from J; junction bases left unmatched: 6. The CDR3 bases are TGTGCCAGCAGCCAAATGTCTAGCGGTTACCAAGAGACCCAGTACTTC. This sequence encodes CASSQMSSGYQETQYF.

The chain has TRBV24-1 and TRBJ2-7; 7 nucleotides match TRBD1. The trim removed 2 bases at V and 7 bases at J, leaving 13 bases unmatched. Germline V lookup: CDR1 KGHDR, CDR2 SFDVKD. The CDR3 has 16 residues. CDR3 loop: CATSDYPGQLAGEQYF. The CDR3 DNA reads TGTGCCACCAGTGATTACCCGGGACAGCTGGCAGGAGAGCAGTACTTC.

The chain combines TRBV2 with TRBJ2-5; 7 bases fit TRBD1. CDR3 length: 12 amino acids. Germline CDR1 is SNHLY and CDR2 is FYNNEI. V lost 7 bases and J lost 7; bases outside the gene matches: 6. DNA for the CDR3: TGTGCCAGCACCGACAGGGTCGGGACCCAGTACTTC. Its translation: CASTDRVGTQYF.

CDR3 sequence reads: CASGQTDRGLEKLFF. The CDR3 nucleotides are TGTGCTAGTGGTCAAACGGACAGGGGGCTGGAAAAACTGTTTTTT. This chain uses TRBV12-5 with TRBJ1-4; 11 nucleotides match TRBD1. From germline, CDR1 is LGHNT and CDR2 FRNRAP. The V segment lost 5 bases and the J segment 8 bases; nucleotides outside the gene matches: 7. This CDR3 region has 15 residues.

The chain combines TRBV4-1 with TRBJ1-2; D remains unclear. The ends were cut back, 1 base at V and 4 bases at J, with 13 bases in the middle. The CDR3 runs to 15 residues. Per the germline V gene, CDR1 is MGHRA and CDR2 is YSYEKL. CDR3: CASSQATIRSYGYTF. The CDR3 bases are TGCGCCAGCAGCCAAGCAACAATTAGGAGCTATGGCTACACCTTC.

The CDR3 spells CASSLDPHTGVPNTEAFF. The CDR3 bases are TGTGCCAGCAGCTTAGACCCCCACACAGGGGTGCCGAACACTGAAGCTTTCTTT. The V call is TRBV7-4, the J call TRBJ1-1, with 7 bases matching TRBD1. The junction had 12 bases not matched to a gene; V was cut back by 1 base and J by 1 base. Germline V gene lookup returns CDR1 SGHVT and CDR2 SQSDAQ. This CDR3 contains 18 residues.

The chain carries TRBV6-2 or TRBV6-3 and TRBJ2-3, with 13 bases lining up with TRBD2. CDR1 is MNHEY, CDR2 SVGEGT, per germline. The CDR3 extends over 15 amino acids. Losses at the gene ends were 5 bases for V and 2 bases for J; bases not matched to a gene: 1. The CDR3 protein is CASSGTSGDTDTQYF. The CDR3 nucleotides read TGTGCCAGCAGTGGGACTAGCGGGGACACAGATACGCAGTATTTT.

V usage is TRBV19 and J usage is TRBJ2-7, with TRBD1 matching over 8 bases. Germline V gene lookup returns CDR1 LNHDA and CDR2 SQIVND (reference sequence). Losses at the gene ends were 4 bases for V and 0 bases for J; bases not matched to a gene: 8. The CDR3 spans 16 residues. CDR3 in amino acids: CASSTGRTGNSYEQYF. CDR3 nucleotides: TGTGCCAGTAGTACCGGACGGACAGGGAACTCCTACGAGCAGTACTTC.

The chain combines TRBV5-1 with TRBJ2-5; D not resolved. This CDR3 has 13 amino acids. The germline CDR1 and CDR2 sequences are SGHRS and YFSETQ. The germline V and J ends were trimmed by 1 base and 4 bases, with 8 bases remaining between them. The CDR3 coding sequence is TGCGCCAGCAGCTTGCAGGTGGGAGAGACCCAGTACTTC. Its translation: CASSLQVGETQYF. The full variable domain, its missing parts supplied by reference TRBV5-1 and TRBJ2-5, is KAGVTQTPRYLIKTRGQQVTLSCSPISGHRSVSWYQQTPGQGLQFLFEYFSETQRNKGNFPGRFSGRQFSNSRSEMNVSTLELGDSALYLCASSLQVGETQYFGPGTRLLVL.

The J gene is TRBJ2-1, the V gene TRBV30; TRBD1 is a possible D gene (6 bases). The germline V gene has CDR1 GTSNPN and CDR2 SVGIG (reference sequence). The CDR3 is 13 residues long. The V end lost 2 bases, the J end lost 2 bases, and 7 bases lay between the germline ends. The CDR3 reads CAWSRTAYNEQFF. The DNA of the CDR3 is TGTGCCTGGAGTAGGACAGCCTACAATGAGCAGTTCTTC.

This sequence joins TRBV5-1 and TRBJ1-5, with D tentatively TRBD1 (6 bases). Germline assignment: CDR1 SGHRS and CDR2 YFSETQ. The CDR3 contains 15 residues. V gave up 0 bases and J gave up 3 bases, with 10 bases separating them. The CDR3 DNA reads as TGCGCCAGCAGCTTGGATGGACAGTTCAATCAGCCCCAGCATTTT. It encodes CASSLDGQFNQPQHF.

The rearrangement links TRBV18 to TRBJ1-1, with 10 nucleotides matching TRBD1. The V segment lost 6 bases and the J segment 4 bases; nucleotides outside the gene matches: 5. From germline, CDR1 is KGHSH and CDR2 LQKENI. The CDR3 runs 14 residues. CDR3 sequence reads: CASSPDRGSTEAFF. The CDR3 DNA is TGTGCCAGCTCGCCGGACAGGGGGAGCACTGAAGCTTTCTTT.

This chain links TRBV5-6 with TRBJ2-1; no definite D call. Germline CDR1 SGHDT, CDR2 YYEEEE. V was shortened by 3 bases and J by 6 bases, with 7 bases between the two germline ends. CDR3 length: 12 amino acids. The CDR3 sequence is CASSSMSNEQFF. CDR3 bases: TGTGCCAGCAGCTCCATGTCCAATGAGCAGTTCTTC.

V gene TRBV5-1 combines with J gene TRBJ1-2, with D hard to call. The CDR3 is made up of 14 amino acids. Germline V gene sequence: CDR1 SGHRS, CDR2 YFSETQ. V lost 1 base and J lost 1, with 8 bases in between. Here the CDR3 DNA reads TGCGCCAGCAGCTTGAACATCCATAACTATGGCTACACCTTC. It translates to CASSLNIHNYGYTF.

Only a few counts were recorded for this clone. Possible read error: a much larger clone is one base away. CDR3 sequence reads: CASSLQGNTEAFF. DNA of the CDR3: TGTGCCAGCAGCTTACAGGGGAACACTGAAGCTTTCTTT. This chain links TRBV5-4 with TRBJ1-1, with D possibly matching TRBD1 (6 bases). The V gene's germline CDR1 is SGHNT and CDR2 YYREEE (reference sequence). V lost 2 bases and J 1 base, leaving 6 bases between the germline ends. The CDR3 runs to 13 residues.

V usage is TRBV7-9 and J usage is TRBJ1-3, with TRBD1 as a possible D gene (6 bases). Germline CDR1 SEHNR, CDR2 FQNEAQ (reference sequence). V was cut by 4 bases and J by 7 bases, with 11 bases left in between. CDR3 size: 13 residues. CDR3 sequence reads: CASSWDTRNTIYF. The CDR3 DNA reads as TGTGCCAGCAGCTGGGACACCCGGAACACCATATATTTT.

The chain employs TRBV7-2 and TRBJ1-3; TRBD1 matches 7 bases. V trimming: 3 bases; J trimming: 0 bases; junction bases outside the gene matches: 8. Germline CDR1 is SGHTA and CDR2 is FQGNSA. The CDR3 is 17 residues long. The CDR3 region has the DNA TGTGCCAGCAGCTTCTCCGGGACAGAAGCCTCTGGAAACACCATATATTTT. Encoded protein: CASSFSGTEASGNTIYF.